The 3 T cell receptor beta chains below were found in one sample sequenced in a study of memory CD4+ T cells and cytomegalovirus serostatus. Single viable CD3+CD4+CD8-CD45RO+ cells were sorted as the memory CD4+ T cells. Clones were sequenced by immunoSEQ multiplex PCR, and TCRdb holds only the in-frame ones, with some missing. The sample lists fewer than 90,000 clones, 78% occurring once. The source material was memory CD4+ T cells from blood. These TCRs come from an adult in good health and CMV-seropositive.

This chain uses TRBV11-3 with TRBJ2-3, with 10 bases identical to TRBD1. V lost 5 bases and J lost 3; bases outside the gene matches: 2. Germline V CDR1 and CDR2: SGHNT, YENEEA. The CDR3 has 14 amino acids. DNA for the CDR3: TGTGCCAGCAGCCCGGGACAGGGGACAGATACGCAGTATTTT. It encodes CASSPGQGTDTQYF.

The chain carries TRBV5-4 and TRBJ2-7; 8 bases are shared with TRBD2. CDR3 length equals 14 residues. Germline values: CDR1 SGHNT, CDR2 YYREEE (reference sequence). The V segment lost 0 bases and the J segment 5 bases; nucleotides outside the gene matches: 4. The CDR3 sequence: CASSLVAGFDEQYF. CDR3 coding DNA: TGTGCCAGCAGCTTGGTAGCGGGGTTCGACGAGCAGTACTTC.

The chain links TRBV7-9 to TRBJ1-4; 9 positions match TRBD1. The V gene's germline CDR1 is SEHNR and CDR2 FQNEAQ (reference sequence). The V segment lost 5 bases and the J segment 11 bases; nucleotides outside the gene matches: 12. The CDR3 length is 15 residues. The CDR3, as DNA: TGTGCCAGCAGCCAGCGAGGGACAGGGCGTGAGAAACTGTTTTTT. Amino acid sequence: CASSQRGTGREKLFF.